Described below is a single TCR beta chain sequence and its context. This sequence is one base from a far larger clone and is likely a read error. The sample belongs to a study of CXCR3 chemokines and chemotherapy response in bladder cancer. TCRdb used MiXCR to reprocess the PCR reads, holding one entry per CDR3 protein. The sample consists of around 8,800 distinct CDR3 sequences, roughly 23% of them appearing once. CDR3 length: 15 amino acids. V lost 5 bases to trimming and J lost 4 bases, with 15 bases between them. Per germline, CDR1 MNHNY and CDR2 SVGAGI (reference sequence). The receptor's source is a human donor with bladder cancer that did not respond to neoadjuvant chemotherapy. The chain couples TRBV6-6 to TRBJ2-4; D is unresolved. Collection took place from a patient whose treatment included neoadjuvant chemotherapy. This chain's CDR3 is CASSDPGKEKNIQYF. CDR3 in DNA: TGTGCCAGCAGTGACCCAGGAAAGGAAAAAAACATTCAGTACTTC.